This TCR beta chain emerged from a study of T cells in localized non-small cell lung cancer. Findings of the study overall: Of the tissues analyzed, uninvolved adjacent lung showed maximal T cell clonality, greater than tumor. Only one tumor region went through sequencing, so heterogeneity may still be there.

The assay was immunoSEQ multiplex PCR, and TCRdb's table has in-frame clones only and misses some. The sample lists about 7,000 clones; approximately 46% were seen once. This clone was detected a few times. The target antigen is unknown. The CDR3 has 13 residues. Germline loops: CDR1 SGDLS, CDR2 YYNGEE. The V end lost 2 bases, the J end lost 2 bases, and 7 bases lay between the germline ends. The starting material was lymph node tissue, obtained before any cancer treatment. The sequence was collected from a female donor older than 55 with stage I lung adenocarcinoma. The chain links TRBV9 to TRBJ1-1; D is unclear. DNA of the CDR3: TGTGCCAGCAGCGTTTCGGGCAACACTGAAGCTTTCTTT. Translated: CASSVSGNTEAFF.